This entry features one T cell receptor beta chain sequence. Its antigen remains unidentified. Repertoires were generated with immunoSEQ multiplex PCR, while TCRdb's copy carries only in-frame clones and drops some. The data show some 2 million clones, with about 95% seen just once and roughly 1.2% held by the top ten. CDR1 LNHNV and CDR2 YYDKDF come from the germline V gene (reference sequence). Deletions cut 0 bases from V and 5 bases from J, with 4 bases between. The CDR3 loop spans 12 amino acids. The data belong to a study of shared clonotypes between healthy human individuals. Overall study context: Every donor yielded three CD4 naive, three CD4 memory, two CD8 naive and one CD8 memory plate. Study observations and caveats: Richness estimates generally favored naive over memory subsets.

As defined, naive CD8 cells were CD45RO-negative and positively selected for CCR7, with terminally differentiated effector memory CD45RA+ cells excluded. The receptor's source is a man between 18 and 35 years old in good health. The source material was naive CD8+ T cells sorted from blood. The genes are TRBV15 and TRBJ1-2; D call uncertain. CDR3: CATSREGYGYTF. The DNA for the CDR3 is TGTGCCACCAGCAGAGAAGGTTATGGCTACACCTTC.